This entry is about one T cell receptor (beta chain). The antigen is undetermined. This record comes from a study of regulatory T cells in long-lasting Graves disease. Whole-study results and caveats: Patients with persistent disease shared some 2,900 public clonotypes, outpacing the 966 shared by new patients.

According to the study, TCR beta libraries were built with iRepertoire HTBI primers and CDR3-region Arm-PCR. TCRdb redid the calling of the multiplex PCR reads with MiXCR, one entry per CDR3 protein. Of 530,000 or so distinct CDR3 sequences detected, around 15% appear once; the ten largest clones hold more than 10%. The time point here: newly diagnosed GD, antithyroid drugs for less than 3 months. PBMC RNA was the source of the TCR library. Patients all came to the study from an endocrinology department in Xi'an, China. Germline CDR1 reads DFQATT; CDR2 reads SNEGSKA (reference sequence). V shed 3 bases and J 5 bases; nucleotides not matched to a gene: 7. This CDR3 is 16 amino acids long. A further study also used this sample, focusing on T cells in Graves' hyperthyroidism and ophthalmopathy. That paper notes: Aged 18 to 65, the patients had hyperthyroidism that was newly diagnosed and had lasted under 2 months. Every diagnosis used clinical symptoms, serum thyroxine and TRAb, thyroid ultrasound and orbital computed tomography.

This chain joins TRBV20-1 and TRBJ2-3; 14 nucleotides align to TRBD2. The specimen comprised peripheral blood mononuclear cells (PBMCs), sampled at new diagnosis, from a patient treated with antithyroid drugs. This receptor was taken from a man aged 18 to 29 with Graves disease. The CDR3 loop is CSASRLGLAGVDTQYF. Written as DNA, the CDR3 is TGCAGTGCTAGTCGACTGGGACTAGCGGGGGTAGATACGCAGTATTTT.